The 8 T cell receptor beta chains given below trace back to one sample, sequenced in a study of blood T cell repertoires in COVID-19. This table comes from immunoSEQ multiplex PCR, and its TCRdb copy is limited to in-frame clones, with some not included. The data contain about 110,000 clones, roughly 69% of them seen just once; the ten biggest clones take up less than 6.5%. The sequenced material came from peripheral blood. These TCRs come from an older man with acute or convalescent COVID-19.

V is TRBV30 and J is TRBJ2-1, with a weak D call TRBD2 (6 bases). The CDR3 runs to 15 residues. V gave up 0 bases and J gave up 6 bases, with 15 bases separating them. Germline assignment: CDR1 GTSNPN and CDR2 SVGIG (reference sequence). The CDR3, as DNA: TGTGCCTGGAGTGTACGAGCGGGTAGGGGCAATGAGCAGTTCTTC. It is translated as CAWSVRAGRGNEQFF.

The chain links TRBV25-1 to TRBJ2-5, with D possibly being TRBD2 (6 bases). Trimming removed 4 bases at V and 7 bases at J, with 19 bases between. This CDR3 contains 15 residues. Germline loops: CDR1 MGHDK, CDR2 SYGVNS. The CDR3 DNA reads TGTGCCAGCAGTGGGACCGGGAGCCGTCTAGGGACCCAGTACTTC. It yields the protein CASSGTGSRLGTQYF.

In this sample, this clone turned up once. The chain links TRBV5-6 to TRBJ2-1; 8 nucleotides line up with TRBD2. This CDR3 is 15 amino acids long. The V and J ends lost 4 bases and 5 bases, in that order; junction bases with no gene match: 8. Germline assignment: CDR1 SGHDT and CDR2 YYEEEE. The DNA for the CDR3 is TGTGCCAGCAGCCCCGGACTAGCTACGGACAATGAGCAGTTCTTC. Amino acid sequence: CASSPGLATDNEQFF.

CDR3 amino acids: CACLAGGRFATQYF. The CDR3 DNA reads as TGCGCCTGTCTAGCGGGGGGGCGGTTTGCTACGCAGTATTTT. The chain employs TRBV10-2 and TRBJ2-3; 12 nucleotides match TRBD2. CDR3 length equals 14 residues. Unmatched junction bases numbered 11, after V lost 11 bases and J lost 8 bases. CDR1 is WSHSY and CDR2 is SAAADI in the germline V gene.

This clone has more than one count but fewer than ten. V gene TRBV4-1 combines with J gene TRBJ1-1, with TRBD1 identical over 11 bases. The germline CDR1 and CDR2 sequences are MGHRA and YSYEKL. This CDR3 comprises 14 residues. Trimming removed 3 bases from V and 7 bases from J; junction bases left unmatched: 4. The CDR3 spells CASSHSGTGGEAFF. The DNA of the CDR3 is TGCGCCAGCAGCCACTCCGGGACAGGGGGTGAAGCTTTCTTT.

The chain recombines TRBV6-1 with TRBJ1-1; D call uncertain. V was shortened by 6 bases and J by 11 bases, with 16 bases between the two germline ends. In germline, CDR1 is MNHNS, CDR2 SASEGT. The CDR3 contains 12 residues. The CDR3 coding sequence is TGTGCCAGCAGCCTCCTAGGATTGGAGGCTTTCTTT. Amino acids: CASSLLGLEAFF.

This CDR3 is CASSLRGDVYEQFF. DNA of the CDR3: TGTGCCAGCAGCCTTCGCGGGGACGTCTATGAGCAGTTCTTC. V and J are TRBV3-1 (or the pseudogene TRBV3-2) and TRBJ2-1; TRBD2 might be the D (6 bases). Germline CDR1 LGHDT, CDR2 YNNKEL (reference sequence). The V gene lost 4 bases and the J gene lost 8 bases, with 15 bases spanning the gap. The CDR3 is 14 residues long.

The V and J genes are TRBV10-3 and TRBJ1-6; D uncertain. The CDR3 contains 14 residues. Trimming pared 6 bases from V and 2 bases from J, leaving 8 bases between. Germline V CDR1 and CDR2: ENHRY, SYGVKD. This CDR3 reads CAIREQPYNSPLHF. The CDR3 nucleotides read TGTGCCATCAGAGAACAGCCCTATAATTCACCCCTCCACTTT.